The clone carrying this T cell receptor beta chain was seen only a few times. The sample belongs to a study of blood T cell repertoires in COVID-19. Study context: Sites across the United States, Italy and Spain contributed samples from acute and convalescent COVID-19. Sample material is recorded as cDNA or gDNA derived from T cells, B-cell-depleted T cells, or PBMCs.

This CDR3 is built from 15 residues. CDR1 and CDR2 (germline): SGHNT, YYREEE (reference sequence). The V and J ends lost 4 bases and 6 bases respectively, with 18 bases between them. Original processing notes: Amplification of reference gene primers was used by the study to estimate nucleated cell counts. Data came from immunoSEQ multiplex PCR; TCRdb stores just in-frame clones and leaves some out. From that table come the V and J calls and clone size; the DNA was used to work out D and trimming. There are 100,000 to 150,000 clones in the sample; more than 60% occur only once, and 2.2% lies in the top ten.

This clonotype was obtained from a woman aged 65 to 85 with acute or convalescent COVID-19. The chain links TRBV5-4 to TRBJ2-3, with D perhaps matching TRBD2 (7 bases). Sequenced: peripheral blood. The CDR3 DNA reads as TGTGCCAGCAGCCCATCGGGGGGCAACGGGGATACGCAGTATTTT. Translated, it gives CASSPSGGNGDTQYF.